What follows are 22 T cell receptor beta chains derived from one specimen sequenced in a study. Tregs were sorted as CD4+CD25+CD127-/low cells. TCRdb reprocessed the 5' RACE reads via MiXCR and lists one record per CDR3 protein. The sample consists of 50,000 to 65,000 distinct CDR3 sequences, less than 25% of them appearing once. The material sequenced was tumor-infiltrating Tregs sorted from the breast tumor. Every receptor here comes from a female donor with breast cancer.

In its sample, this clonotype was seen a few times. The chain employs TRBV3-1 and TRBJ1-2, with D unclear. The V end lost 0 bases, the J end lost 7 bases, and 6 bases lay between the germline ends. The CDR3 has 12 amino acids. Germline values: CDR1 LGHDT, CDR2 YNNKEL (reference sequence). In DNA form, the CDR3 reads TGTGCCAGCAGCCAAGACTACGGTGGCTACACCTTC. It encodes CASSQDYGGYTF.

A few counts support this clonotype. The V call is TRBV7-9, the J call TRBJ1-1; 8 bases map to TRBD1. V lost 2 bases to trimming and J lost 1 base; unmatched junction nucleotides: 3. Germline V gene sequence: CDR1 SEHNR, CDR2 FQNEAQ (reference sequence). This CDR3 spans 15 amino acids. CDR3 residues: CASSLLGTGNTEAFF. The CDR3 nucleotides are TGTGCCAGCAGCTTACTCGGGACAGGGAACACTGAAGCTTTCTTT.

A few counts support this clonotype. The rearrangement joins TRBV7-8 to TRBJ1-1; D is perhaps TRBD1 (5 bases). The V gene lost 4 bases and the J gene lost 0 bases, with 12 bases spanning the gap. The germline gives CDR1 SGHVS, CDR2 FQNEAQ. The CDR3 runs to 15 residues. The CDR3 DNA reads TGTGCCAGCAGCTCCAGGACACTCATGAACACTGAAGCTTTCTTT. Encoded protein: CASSSRTLMNTEAFF.

This clonotype came up once. Germline is not matched at one junction end, which may reflect a read error. The chain couples TRBV20-1 to TRBJ2-7, with D perhaps given as TRBD1 or TRBD2 (7 bases each). Germline CDR1 DFQATT, CDR2 SNEGSKA (reference sequence). The CDR3 loop spans 13 amino acids. In DNA, the CDR3 is TGCGGTGCCCACAGGGGAGGGTTGTCCGAGCAGTACTTC. Amino acids: CGAHRGGLSEQYF.

The table lists this clonotype with a few counts. This CDR3 reads CASSVDGQGDTEAFF. CDR3 DNA: TGTGCCAGCAGCGTAGATGGACAGGGAGACACTGAAGCTTTCTTT. V and J are TRBV9 and TRBJ1-1, with 8 bases matching TRBD1. V dropped 0 bases and J dropped 3; count of bases not matched to a gene: 4. CDR3 length: 15 residues. Germline values: CDR1 SGDLS, CDR2 YYNGEE.

This clonotype came up a few times. J is TRBJ2-6 and V is TRBV5-1, with unresolved D. The CDR3 contains 16 residues. Trimming took off 6 bases at V and 0 bases at J, with 13 bases between the two ends. From germline, CDR1 is SGHRS and CDR2 YFSETQ. CDR3 loop: CASNPPTASGANVLTF. CDR3 nucleotide sequence: TGCGCCAGCAACCCCCCTACGGCCTCTGGGGCCAACGTCCTGACTTTC.

This chain uses TRBV6-5 with TRBJ1-5; 7 nucleotides line up with TRBD1. Germline assignment: CDR1 MNHEY and CDR2 SVGAGI. Trimming removed 6 bases from V and 4 bases from J; junction bases left unmatched: 3. The CDR3 spans 13 residues. In DNA, the CDR3 is TGTGCCAGCAGAATGGGACAGAATCAGCCCCAGCATTTT. This gives the protein CASRMGQNQPQHF.

This clonotype was observed a handful of times. The rearrangement joins TRBV10-3 to TRBJ2-3, with 10 bases aligning to TRBD2. Germline CDR1 and CDR2: ENHRY and SYGVKD. This CDR3 has 16 residues. The V segment lost 4 bases and the J segment 2 bases; nucleotides outside the gene matches: 6. For the CDR3, the DNA is TGTGCCATCAGTGGACTAGCGGGTCAACCCACAGATACGCAGTATTTT. Its translation is CAISGLAGQPTDTQYF.

The chain is built from TRBV9 and TRBJ2-7; 7 nucleotides match TRBD2. CDR1 SGDLS and CDR2 YYNGEE come from the germline V gene. V trimming: 4 bases; J trimming: 5 bases; junction bases outside the gene matches: 24. CDR3 length: 19 residues. CDR3 protein: CASSPRISGSLLGPHEQYF. The DNA for the CDR3 is TGTGCCAGCAGCCCCCGTATTAGCGGGTCCCTGTTAGGCCCCCACGAGCAGTACTTC.

This chain joins TRBV3-1 and TRBJ2-1; D possibly matches TRBD1 or TRBD2 (5 bases each). The length of the CDR3 is 14 residues. Trimming took 2 bases from V and 5 from J, leaving 10 bases between them. Germline V CDR1 and CDR2: LGHDT, YNNKEL (reference sequence). The CDR3 DNA follows: TGTGCCAGCAGCCAAAACGGGGCGGACAATGAGCAGTTCTTC. Its protein is CASSQNGADNEQFF.

This sequence joins TRBV7-9 and TRBJ1-2, with D tentatively TRBD1 (6 bases). The CDR3 has 14 amino acids. CDR1 is SEHNR, CDR2 FQNEAQ, per germline (reference sequence). Deletions cut 5 bases from V and 3 bases from J, with 13 bases between. DNA of the CDR3: TGTGCCAGCAGCCCGACTTCAGGGGACTATGGCTACACCTTC. Translation: CASSPTSGDYGYTF.

This clonotype was detected ten times or more. The rearrangement links TRBV4-3 to TRBJ2-1; 9 positions match TRBD2. V shed 0 bases, J shed 9 bases, and the junction held 6 bases outside the gene matches. CDR1 is LGHNA, CDR2 YSLEER, per germline. The CDR3 spans 15 residues. The CDR3 bases are TGCGCCAGCAGCCAAGAAAGGGAGCGGGGGGCTGAGCAGTTCTTC. Translated: CASSQERERGAEQFF.

The chain recombines TRBV5-1 with TRBJ2-7; 9 bases match TRBD1. Per the germline V gene, CDR1 is SGHRS and CDR2 is YFSETQ. The V and J ends lost 3 bases and 5 bases, in that order; junction bases with no gene match: 12. The CDR3 sequence is 16 residues long. The chain's CDR3 is CASSSLTGTGYHEQYF. In nucleotides, the CDR3 is TGCGCCAGCAGCTCGTTAACCGGGACAGGGTACCACGAGCAGTACTTC.

The V and J genes are TRBV12-5 and TRBJ2-1, with 8 bases matching TRBD2. The CDR3 totals 18 residues. The ends lost 6 bases at V and 2 bases at J; junction bases unmatched: 15. Germline V gives CDR1 LGHNT, CDR2 FRNRAP. CDR3 amino acids: CASGYPSAAGGAYNEQFF. In nucleotides, the CDR3 is TGTGCTAGTGGCTACCCCTCAGCGGCGGGGGGCGCCTACAATGAGCAGTTCTTC.

The chain employs TRBV11-2 and TRBJ1-1, with D unclear. This CDR3 comprises 15 residues. Germline V gives CDR1 SGHAT, CDR2 FQNNGV. With 1 base removed from V and 3 bases from J, the gap between germline ends came to 12 bases. The CDR3 reads CASSLVGSSYTEAFF. The DNA for the CDR3 is TGTGCCAGCAGCTTAGTGGGCAGCTCTTACACTGAAGCTTTCTTT.

This clonotype occurred once. The CDR3 coding sequence is TGTGCCAGCAGCCTTGCAGCGGGGGGCCTTTACAATGAGCAGTTCTTC. This translates into CASSLAAGGLYNEQFF. The rearrangement uses TRBV7-2 and TRBJ2-1, with 9 bases identical to TRBD2. J gave up 4 bases and V 5 bases, and 9 bases lay outside the gene matches. This CDR3 has 16 residues. In germline, CDR1 is SGHTA, CDR2 FQGNSA.

The CDR3 is CASSQANREETQYF. CDR3 coding DNA: TGTGCCAGCAGCCAGGCCAACAGGGAAGAGACCCAGTACTTC. The V and J genes are TRBV3-1 and TRBJ2-5, with a weak D call TRBD1 (6 bases). V was pared by 3 bases and J by 3 bases, with 11 bases between. This CDR3 is built from 14 residues. Germline V gene sequence: CDR1 LGHDT, CDR2 YNNKEL (reference sequence).

This clonotype was counted a few times. The chain recombines TRBV6-5 with TRBJ2-7; 10 positions match TRBD2. After removal of 4 bases from V and 0 bases from J, the junction contained 3 bases not matched to a gene. This CDR3 is built from 15 residues. Germline V gives CDR1 MNHEY, CDR2 SVGAGI. DNA of the CDR3: TGTGCCAGCAGTTCCCTAGCGGGGGTCTCCTACGAGCAGTACTTC. Amino acids: CASSSLAGVSYEQYF.

This clonotype has a handful of counts. The V gene is TRBV7-8, the J gene TRBJ1-5, with D unclear. CDR1 and CDR2 (germline): SGHVS, FQNEAQ. CDR3 length: 15 residues. V was cut by 2 bases and J by 3 bases, with 11 bases left in between. The CDR3 loop reads CASSLRGGFNQPQHF. CDR3 nucleotides: TGTGCCAGCAGCTTAAGAGGCGGGTTCAATCAGCCCCAGCATTTT. Full variable domain (rest looked up from reference TRBV7-8 and TRBJ1-5): GAGVSQSPRYKVAKRGQDVALRCDPISGHVSLFWYQQALGQGPEFLTYFQNEAQLDKSGLPSDRFFAERPEGSVSTLKIQRTQQEDSAVYLCASSLRGGFNQPQHFGDGTRLSIL.

The V gene is TRBV10-2, the J gene TRBJ2-7; 8 bases are a match to TRBD1. The germline gives CDR1 WSHSY, CDR2 SAAADI. The V segment lost 3 bases and the J segment 4 bases; nucleotides outside the gene matches: 8. This CDR3 region has 15 residues. In nucleotides, the CDR3 is TGCGCCAGCAGTGATTTGGCAGGGGGCCGGTACGAGCAGTACTTC. It codes for CASSDLAGGRYEQYF.

This clonotype was recorded a few times. J is TRBJ1-2 and V is TRBV6-5; 11 positions match TRBD1. The V gene's germline CDR1 is MNHEY and CDR2 SVGAGI. V was pared by 1 base and J by 5 bases, with 9 bases of the junction left unmatched. The CDR3 is 17 residues long. The CDR3 DNA is TGTGCCAGCAGTTACTTGCGGACAGGGGGCGCCGGGTATGGCTACACCTTC. Its protein product is CASSYLRTGGAGYGYTF.

The table lists this clonotype with a few counts. The chain couples TRBV11-3 to TRBJ1-1; D perhaps matches TRBD1 (6 bases). The CDR3 totals 14 residues. Germline loops: CDR1 SGHNT, CDR2 YENEEA. The V gene lost 4 bases and the J gene lost 3 bases, with 12 bases spanning the gap. This CDR3 reads CASSSGALDTEAFF. The CDR3 bases are TGTGCCAGCAGCTCGGGGGCGTTGGACACTGAAGCTTTCTTT.